This T cell receptor beta chain was captured in a study of T-cell reconstitution after alpha-beta-depleted transplantation in children. Ten or more counts support this clonotype. CDR1 is LNHDA, CDR2 SQIVND, per germline (reference sequence). This CDR3 has 14 amino acids. J gave up 5 bases and V 5 bases, and 6 bases lay outside the gene matches. Unique molecular identifiers were incorporated during preparation of the TCRbeta library. Using its own MiXCR run on the PCR reads, TCRdb lists one record per CDR3 protein. The repertoire holds 350,000 to 400,000 distinct CDR3 sequences, about an eighth seen once, with roughly 4.5% in the top ten.

The chain uses TRBV19 and TRBJ1-5; TRBD1 matches 7 bases. This sample comprised PBMCs, obtained from the stem cell graft. The sequence came from a human donor who donated a stem cell graft to a child with Fanconi anemia. The CDR3 coding sequence is TGTGCCAGTAGTGGTGACAGGGTCGATCAGCCCCAGCATTTT. Translating it yields CASSGDRVDQPQHF.